This entry describes one TCR beta chain. Enrollees, about 18 to 95 years old, lived in 20 to 25 US areas. The sample is drawn from a study of blood T cell repertoires in COVID-19. Overall study: COVID-19 samples, acute and convalescent, were from the United States, Italy and Spain.

TCRdb keeps only in-frame clones here, not all; method: immunoSEQ multiplex PCR. The data show about 210,000 clones, with about 86% seen just once and around 4% held by the top ten. Between the trimmed V and J ends, which lost 3 bases and 3 bases, there was a span of 15 bases. This CDR3 spans 15 amino acids. Germline assignment: CDR1 MNHEY and CDR2 SVGAGI. The sample was PBMCs or T cells enriched from blood (not recorded which). The receptor comes from a woman between 35 and 50 years old with acute COVID-19. J is TRBJ2-7 and V is TRBV6-5; D gene ambiguous. The CDR3 here is CASSYSPGLSYEQYF. For the CDR3, the DNA is TGTGCCAGCAGTTATAGTCCAGGTTTGAGCTACGAGCAGTACTTC.